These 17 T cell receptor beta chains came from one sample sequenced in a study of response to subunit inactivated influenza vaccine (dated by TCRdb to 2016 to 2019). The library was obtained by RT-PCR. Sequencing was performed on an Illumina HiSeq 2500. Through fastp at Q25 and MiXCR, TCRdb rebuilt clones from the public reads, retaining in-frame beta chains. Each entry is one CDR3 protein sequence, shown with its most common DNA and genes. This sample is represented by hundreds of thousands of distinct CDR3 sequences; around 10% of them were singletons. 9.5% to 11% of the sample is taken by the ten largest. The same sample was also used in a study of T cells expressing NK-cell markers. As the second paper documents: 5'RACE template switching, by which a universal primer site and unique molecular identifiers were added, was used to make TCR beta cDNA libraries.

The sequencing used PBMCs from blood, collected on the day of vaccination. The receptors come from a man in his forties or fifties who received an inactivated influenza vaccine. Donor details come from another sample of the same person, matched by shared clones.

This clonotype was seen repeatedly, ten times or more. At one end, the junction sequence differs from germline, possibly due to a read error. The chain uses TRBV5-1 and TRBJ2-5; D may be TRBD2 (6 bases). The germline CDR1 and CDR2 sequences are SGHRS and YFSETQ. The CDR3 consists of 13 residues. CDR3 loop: CASSLGGQETQYF. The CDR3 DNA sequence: TGTGCCAGCAGTTTGGGAGGTCAAGAGACCCAGTACTTC.

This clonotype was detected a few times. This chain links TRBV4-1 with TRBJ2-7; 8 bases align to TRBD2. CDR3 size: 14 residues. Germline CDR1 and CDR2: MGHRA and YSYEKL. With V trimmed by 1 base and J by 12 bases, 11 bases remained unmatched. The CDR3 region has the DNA TGCGCCAGCAGCCAAGTGAGCGGGAGCCACCATCGGTACTTC. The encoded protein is CASSQVSGSHHRYF.

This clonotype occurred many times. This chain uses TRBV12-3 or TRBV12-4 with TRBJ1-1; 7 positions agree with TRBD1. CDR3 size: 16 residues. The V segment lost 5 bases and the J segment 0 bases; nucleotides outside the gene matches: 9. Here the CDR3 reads CASSQGGAGLNTEAFF. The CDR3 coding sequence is TGTGCCAGCAGTCAAGGGGGCGCAGGACTGAACACTGAAGCTTTCTTT.

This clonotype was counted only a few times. Here the CDR3 DNA reads TGCAGCGTGGGAGTGGGTTTGGGTCAGCCCCAGCATTTT. Its translation: CSVGVGLGQPQHF. The rearrangement links TRBV29-1 to TRBJ1-5; D gene unclear. This CDR3 has 13 amino acids. The germline CDR1 and CDR2 sequences are SQVTM and ANQGSEA. The V gene lost 6 bases and the J gene lost 6 bases, with 15 bases spanning the gap.

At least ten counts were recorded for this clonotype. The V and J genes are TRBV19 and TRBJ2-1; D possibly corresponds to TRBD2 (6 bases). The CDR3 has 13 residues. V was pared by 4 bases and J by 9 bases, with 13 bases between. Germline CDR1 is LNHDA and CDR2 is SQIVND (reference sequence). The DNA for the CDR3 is TGTGCCAGTAGTACGGGCCGAGCGGGTGAGCAGTTCTTC. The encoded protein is CASSTGRAGEQFF.

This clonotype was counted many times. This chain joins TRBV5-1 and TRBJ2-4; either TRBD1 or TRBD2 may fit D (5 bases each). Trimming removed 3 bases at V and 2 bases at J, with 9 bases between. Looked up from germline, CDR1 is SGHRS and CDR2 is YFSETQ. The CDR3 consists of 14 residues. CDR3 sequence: CASSSEGTKNIQYF. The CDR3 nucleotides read TGCGCCAGCAGCTCCGAGGGGACCAAAAACATTCAGTACTTC.

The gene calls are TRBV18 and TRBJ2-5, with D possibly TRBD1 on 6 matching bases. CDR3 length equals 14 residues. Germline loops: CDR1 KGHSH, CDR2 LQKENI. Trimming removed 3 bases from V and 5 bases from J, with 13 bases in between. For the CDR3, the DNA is TGTGCCAGCTCACCTCCCGCGCAGGGGGAGACCCAGTACTTC. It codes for CASSPPAQGETQYF.

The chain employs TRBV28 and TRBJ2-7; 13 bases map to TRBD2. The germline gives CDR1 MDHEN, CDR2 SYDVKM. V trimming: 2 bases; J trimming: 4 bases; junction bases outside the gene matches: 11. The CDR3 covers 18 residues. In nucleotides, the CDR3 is TGTGCCAGCAGTTTAAATACTAGGACTAGCGGGAGTAGGTACGAGCAGTACTTC. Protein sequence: CASSLNTRTSGSRYEQYF.

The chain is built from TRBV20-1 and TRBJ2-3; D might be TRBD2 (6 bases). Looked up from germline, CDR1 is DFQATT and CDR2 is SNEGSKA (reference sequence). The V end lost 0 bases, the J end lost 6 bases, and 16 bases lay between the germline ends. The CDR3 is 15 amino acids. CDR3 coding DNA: TGCAGTGCTAGAGATAACTTCTCCGGAGGGGATACGCAGTATTTT. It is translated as CSARDNFSGGDTQYF.

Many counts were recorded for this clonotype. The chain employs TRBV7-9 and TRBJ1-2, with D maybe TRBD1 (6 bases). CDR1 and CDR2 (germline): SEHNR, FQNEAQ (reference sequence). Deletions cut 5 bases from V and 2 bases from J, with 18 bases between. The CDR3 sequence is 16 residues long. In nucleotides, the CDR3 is TGTGCCAGCAGCCCATCCGGGGGCCTACCAAACTATGGCTACACCTTC. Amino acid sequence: CASSPSGGLPNYGYTF.

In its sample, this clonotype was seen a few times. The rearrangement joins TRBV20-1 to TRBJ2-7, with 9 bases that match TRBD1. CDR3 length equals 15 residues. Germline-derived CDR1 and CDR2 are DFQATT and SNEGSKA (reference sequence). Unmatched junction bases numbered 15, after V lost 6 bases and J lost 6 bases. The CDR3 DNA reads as TGCAGTGCCACCCCCTTTGGACAGGGGAGGGGCGAGCAGTACTTC. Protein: CSATPFGQGRGEQYF.

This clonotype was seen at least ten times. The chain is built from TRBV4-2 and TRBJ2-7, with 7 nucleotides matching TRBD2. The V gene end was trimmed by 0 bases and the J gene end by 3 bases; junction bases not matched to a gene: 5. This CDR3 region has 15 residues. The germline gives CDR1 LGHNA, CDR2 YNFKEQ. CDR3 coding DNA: TGTGCCAGCAGCCAAGATCTAGGACTAGTCTACGAGCAGTACTTC. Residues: CASSQDLGLVYEQYF.

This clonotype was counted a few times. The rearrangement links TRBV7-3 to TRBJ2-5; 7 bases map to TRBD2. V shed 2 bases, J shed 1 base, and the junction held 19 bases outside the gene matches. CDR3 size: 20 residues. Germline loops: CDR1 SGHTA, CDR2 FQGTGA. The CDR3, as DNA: TGTGCCAGCAGCTTACCCTCCTCGGTTGCGGGAGAGGGAGGCCAAGAGACCCAGTACTTC. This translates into CASSLPSSVAGEGGQETQYF. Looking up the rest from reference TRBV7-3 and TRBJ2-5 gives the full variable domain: GAGVSQTPSNKVTEKGKYVELRCDPISGHTALYWYRQSLGQGPEFLIYFQGTGAADDSGLPNDRFFAVRPEGSVSTLKIQRTERGDSAVYLCASSLPSSVAGEGGQETQYFGPGTRLLVL.

The CDR3 region is CASSLDKGTVTPYEQYF. The CDR3 DNA sequence: TGTGCCAGCAGCTTAGACAAAGGGACAGTTACTCCCTACGAGCAGTACTTC. The chain combines TRBV11-2 with TRBJ2-7; 7 bases are shared with TRBD1. CDR1 SGHAT and CDR2 FQNNGV come from the germline V gene. V lost 0 bases and J lost 2; bases outside the gene matches: 10. The CDR3 is made up of 17 amino acids.

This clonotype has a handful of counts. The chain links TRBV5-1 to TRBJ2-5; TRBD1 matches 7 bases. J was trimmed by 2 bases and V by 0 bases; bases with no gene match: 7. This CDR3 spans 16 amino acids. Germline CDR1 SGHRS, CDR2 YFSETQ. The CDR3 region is CASSLGLGTVQETQYF. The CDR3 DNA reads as TGCGCCAGCAGCTTGGGGCTGGGGACAGTACAAGAGACCCAGTACTTC. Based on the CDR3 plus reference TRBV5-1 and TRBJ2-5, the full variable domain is KAGVTQTPRYLIKTRGQQVTLSCSPISGHRSVSWYQQTPGQGLQFLFEYFSETQRNKGNFPGRFSGRQFSNSRSEMNVSTLELGDSALYLCASSLGLGTVQETQYFGPGTRLLVL.

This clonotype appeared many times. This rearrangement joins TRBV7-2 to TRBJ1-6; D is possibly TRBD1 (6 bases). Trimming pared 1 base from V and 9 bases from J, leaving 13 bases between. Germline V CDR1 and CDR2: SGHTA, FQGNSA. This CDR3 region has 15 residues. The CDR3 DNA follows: TGTGCCAGCAGCTTAGTCGTAGGGGGGGGTTCACCCCTCCACTTT. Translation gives CASSLVVGGGSPLHF.

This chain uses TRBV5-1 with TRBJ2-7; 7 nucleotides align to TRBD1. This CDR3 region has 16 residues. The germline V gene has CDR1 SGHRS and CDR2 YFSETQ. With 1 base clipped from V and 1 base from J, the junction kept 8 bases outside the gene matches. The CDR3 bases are TGCGCCAGCAGCTTGAGTGTGGGACAGCGATCCTACGAGCAGTACTTC. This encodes CASSLSVGQRSYEQYF. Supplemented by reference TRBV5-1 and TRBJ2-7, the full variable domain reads KAGVTQTPRYLIKTRGQQVTLSCSPISGHRSVSWYQQTPGQGLQFLFEYFSETQRNKGNFPGRFSGRQFSNSRSEMNVSTLELGDSALYLCASSLSVGQRSYEQYFGPGTRLTVT.